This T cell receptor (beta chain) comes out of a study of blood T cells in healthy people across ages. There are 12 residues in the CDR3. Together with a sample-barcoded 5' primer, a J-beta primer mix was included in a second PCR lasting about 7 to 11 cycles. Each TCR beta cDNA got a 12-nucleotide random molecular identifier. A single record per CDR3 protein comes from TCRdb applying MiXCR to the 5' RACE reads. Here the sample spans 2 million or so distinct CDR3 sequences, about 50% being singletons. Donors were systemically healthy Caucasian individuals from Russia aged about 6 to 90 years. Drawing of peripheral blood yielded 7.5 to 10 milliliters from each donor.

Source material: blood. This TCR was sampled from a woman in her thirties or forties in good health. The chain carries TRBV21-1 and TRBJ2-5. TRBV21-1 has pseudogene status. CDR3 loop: CASKYLQETQYF. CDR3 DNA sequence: TGTGCCAGCAAATACCTCCAAGAGACCCAGTACTTC.